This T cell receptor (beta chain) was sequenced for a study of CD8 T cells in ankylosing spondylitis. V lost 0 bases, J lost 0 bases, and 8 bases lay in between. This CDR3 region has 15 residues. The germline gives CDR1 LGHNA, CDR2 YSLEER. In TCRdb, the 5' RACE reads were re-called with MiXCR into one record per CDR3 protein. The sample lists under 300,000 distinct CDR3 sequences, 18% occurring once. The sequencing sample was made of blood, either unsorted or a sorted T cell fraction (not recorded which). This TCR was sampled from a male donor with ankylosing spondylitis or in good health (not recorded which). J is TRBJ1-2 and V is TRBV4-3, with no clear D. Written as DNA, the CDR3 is TGCGCCAGCAGCCAAGATCCGGGGACTAACTATGGCTACACCTTC. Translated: CASSQDPGTNYGYTF.